This passage covers 26 T cell receptor beta chains from one sample sequenced in a study of technical replicates of blood from several donors. Sequenced by immunoSEQ multiplex PCR; TCRdb stores in-frame clones only, minus some. Of tens of thousands of clones in the sample, about 90% are singletons; the top ten hold about 0.24%. Sequencing input: T cells isolated from PBMCs. Every receptor here comes from a human donor in good health.

The rearrangement joins TRBV7-9 to TRBJ2-7; D may be TRBD2 (7 bases). Per the germline V gene, CDR1 is SEHNR and CDR2 is FQNEAQ (reference sequence). The CDR3 spans 16 residues. The V end was cut by 5 bases, the J end by 5 bases, with 22 bases between. In DNA form, the CDR3 reads TGTGCCAGCAGCCCGACACAAGGGGGAGGGGTTCACGAGCAGTACTTC. This gives the protein CASSPTQGGGVHEQYF.

J is TRBJ2-7 and V is TRBV4-1; D is ambiguous. Trimming took 0 bases from V and 1 from J, leaving 4 bases between them. This CDR3 has 13 residues. The germline V gene has CDR1 MGHRA and CDR2 YSYEKL. As DNA, the CDR3 is TGCGCCAGCAGCCAAGACAGATCCTACGAGCAGTACTTC. Residues: CASSQDRSYEQYF.

The J gene is TRBJ1-5, the V gene TRBV19; D remains unclear. Germline V CDR1 and CDR2: LNHDA, SQIVND (reference sequence). The V and J ends lost 6 bases and 5 bases respectively, with 17 bases between them. The CDR3 extends over 15 amino acids. This CDR3 is CASSNPQSGYQPQHF. In DNA form, the CDR3 reads TGTGCCAGTAGCAACCCCCAGAGCGGGTATCAGCCCCAGCATTTT.

The genes are TRBV6-1 and TRBJ1-5; maybe TRBD1 (5 bases). Germline CDR1 reads MNHNS; CDR2 reads SASEGT. Trimming stripped 1 base from V and 2 bases from J, with 9 bases between. The CDR3 covers 15 residues. The CDR3 loop reads CASSEVTGGNQPQHF. The CDR3 bases are TGTGCCAGCAGTGAAGTAACAGGTGGCAATCAGCCCCAGCATTTT.

The V gene is TRBV4-1, the J gene TRBJ2-4, with TRBD2 matching 10 bases. V lost 0 bases to trimming and J lost 9 bases; unmatched junction nucleotides: 11. The CDR3 has 17 amino acids. The germline gives CDR1 MGHRA, CDR2 YSYEKL. CDR3 residues: CASSQDPSGRALLIQYF. The CDR3 DNA follows: TGCGCCAGCAGCCAAGACCCCAGCGGGAGGGCTCTTCTCATTCAGTACTTC.

The J gene is TRBJ2-3, the V gene TRBV18; 8 nucleotides match TRBD1. Trimming cost V 0 bases and J 4 bases; bases outside gene matches: 3. The CDR3 runs to 15 residues. The germline V gene encodes CDR1 KGHSH and CDR2 LQKENI. In DNA, the CDR3 is TGTGCCAGCTCACCACCGCAGGGGGCATCAGATACGCAGTATTTT. Protein: CASSPPQGASDTQYF.

There are a few counts of this clone. This chain links TRBV19 with TRBJ1-5; 7 bases match TRBD1. This CDR3 comprises 17 residues. The J segment lost 0 bases and the V segment lost 2 bases, leaving 7 bases of the junction unmatched. Germline lookup yields CDR1 LNHDA and CDR2 SQIVND (reference sequence). The CDR3 bases are TGTGCCAGTAGTATACGCCCCCGACAGGGTAGCAATCAGCCCCAGCATTTT. Protein product: CASSIRPRQGSNQPQHF.

The chain recombines TRBV30 with TRBJ1-6; no clear D. CDR1 and CDR2 (germline): GTSNPN, SVGIG (reference sequence). The CDR3 sequence is 14 residues long. V was clipped by 5 bases and J by 5 bases, with 13 bases between them. The CDR3 DNA sequence: TGTGCCTGGCACAAACACGAAAATAATTCACCCCTCCACTTT. Translating gives CAWHKHENNSPLHF.

The chain is built from TRBV4-2 and TRBJ2-5; D remains unclear. Trimming took off 0 bases at V and 0 bases at J, with 14 bases between the two ends. The CDR3 is made up of 17 amino acids. CDR1 and CDR2 from the germline V gene are LGHNA and YNFKEQ. The CDR3 DNA is TGTGCCAGCAGCCAAGAGAGGATTTCCCGGTACCAAGAGACCCAGTACTTC. Translating gives CASSQERISRYQETQYF.

This clone came up a few times. This rearrangement joins TRBV5-1 to TRBJ1-1, with D possibly being TRBD1 (6 bases). This CDR3 comprises 14 residues. V lost 6 bases and J lost 1, with 13 bases in between. Germline CDR1 is SGHRS and CDR2 is YFSETQ. The CDR3 reads CASIETGTNTEAFF. CDR3 sequence (DNA): TGCGCCAGCATTGAAACAGGGACGAACACTGAAGCTTTCTTT.

The chain is built from TRBV18 and TRBJ1-1, with TRBD1 as a possible D gene (6 bases). Trimming took 3 bases from V and 2 from J, leaving 13 bases between them. The germline gives CDR1 KGHSH, CDR2 LQKENI. CDR3 length: 15 amino acids. For the CDR3, the DNA is TGTGCCAGCTCACCGAGGGAGGGGGTAAACACTGAAGCTTTCTTT. The encoded protein is CASSPREGVNTEAFF.

This chain links TRBV4-1 with TRBJ2-3; 11 bases map to TRBD2. This CDR3 has 16 amino acids. The junction had 7 bases not matched to a gene; V was cut back by 4 bases and J by 4 bases. Germline V lookup: CDR1 MGHRA, CDR2 YSYEKL. DNA of the CDR3: TGCGCCAGCAGCCTCCCAACTAGCGGGAGTTCAGATACGCAGTATTTT. Translated, it gives CASSLPTSGSSDTQYF.

The V gene is TRBV7-6, the J gene TRBJ2-7, with 8 positions matching TRBD1. Germline values: CDR1 SGHVS, CDR2 FNYEAQ. With 3 bases clipped from V and 5 bases from J, the junction kept 3 bases outside the gene matches. The CDR3 covers 13 residues. In DNA form, the CDR3 reads TGTGCCAGCAGCTTGGACAGGGCGGACGAGCAGTACTTC. Its protein product is CASSLDRADEQYF.

The gene calls are TRBV4-1 and TRBJ1-1; D is perhaps TRBD1 (6 bases). The ends were cut back, 5 bases at V and 6 bases at J, with 22 bases in the middle. CDR1 is MGHRA, CDR2 YSYEKL, per germline. This CDR3 region has 16 residues. The CDR3 sequence is CASSVQRAGVVAEAFF. CDR3 sequence (DNA): TGCGCCAGCAGCGTCCAAAGGGCAGGGGTTGTGGCTGAAGCTTTCTTT.

The rearrangement joins TRBV4-2 to TRBJ2-7; 7 nucleotides align to TRBD1. The germline V gene encodes CDR1 LGHNA and CDR2 YNFKEQ. The length of the CDR3 is 15 residues. The J segment lost 1 base and the V segment lost 3 bases, leaving 6 bases of the junction unmatched. CDR3 sequence reads: CASSHTGDKSYEQYF. The CDR3 DNA reads as TGTGCCAGCAGCCACACAGGGGACAAATCCTACGAGCAGTACTTC.

This clone has only one observation. The gene calls are TRBV4-1 and TRBJ1-3, with a weak D call TRBD1 (5 bases). This CDR3 is built from 19 residues. The germline V and J ends were trimmed by 2 bases and 0 bases, with 20 bases remaining between them. Germline CDR1 is MGHRA and CDR2 is YSYEKL. This CDR3 reads CASSQTAVPDSASGNTIYF. The CDR3 nucleotides read TGCGCCAGCAGCCAAACCGCCGTCCCCGACAGTGCCTCTGGAAACACCATATATTTT.

V is TRBV7-8 and J is TRBJ1-2, with a tentative D call TRBD1 (5 bases). The CDR3 is made up of 14 amino acids. Germline values: CDR1 SGHVS, CDR2 FQNEAQ. Trimming removed 0 bases at V and 3 bases at J, with 8 bases between. The CDR3 DNA sequence: TGTGCCAGCAGCTTAGCGATGGGGCACTATGGCTACACCTTC. Protein: CASSLAMGHYGYTF.

In this sample, this clone turned up a few times. This chain links TRBV19 with TRBJ2-2, with D perhaps matching TRBD1 (6 bases). In germline, CDR1 is LNHDA, CDR2 SQIVND (reference sequence). The CDR3 covers 14 residues. Trimming shortened V by 6 bases and J by 1 base, and 9 bases separated the two germline ends. The CDR3 nucleotides read TGTGCCAGTAGATGGGGACAGAACACCGGGGAGCTGTTTTTT. Protein sequence: CASRWGQNTGELFF.

V is TRBV15 and J is TRBJ1-5, with D hard to call. This CDR3 is 13 amino acids long. Between the trimmed V and J ends, which lost 0 bases and 3 bases, there was a span of 3 bases. Germline V CDR1 and CDR2: LNHNV, YYDKDF (reference sequence). The chain's CDR3 is CATSRDHNQPQHF. The CDR3 coding sequence is TGTGCCACCAGCAGAGATCACAATCAGCCCCAGCATTTT.

About this clone itself: Within the sample, other DNA sequences also encode this same CDR3. The V and J genes are TRBV20-1 and TRBJ2-5; a possible D gene is TRBD1 (5 bases). The V gene's germline CDR1 is DFQATT and CDR2 SNEGSKA (reference sequence). V was cut by 2 bases and J by 4 bases, with 5 bases left in between. This CDR3 has 11 amino acids. CDR3 sequence reads: CSARQGETQYF. The CDR3 DNA follows: TGCAGTGCTAGACAGGGAGAGACCCAGTACTTC.

The chain joins TRBV25-1 to TRBJ2-1; 15 bases line up with TRBD2. Trimming at V came to 2 bases and at J to 12 bases, leaving 5 bases not matched to a gene. In germline, CDR1 is MGHDK, CDR2 SYGVNS. This CDR3 is 15 amino acids long. The CDR3 protein is CASSEIGLAGGRQFF. The CDR3 DNA sequence: TGTGCCAGCAGTGAAATCGGACTAGCGGGAGGGCGGCAGTTCTTC. Variable domain in full (rest from reference TRBV25-1 and TRBJ2-1): EADIYQTPRYLVIGTGKKITLECSQTMGHDKMYWYQQDPGMELHLIHYSYGVNSTEKGDLSSESTVSRIRTEHFPLTLESARPSHTSQYLCASSEIGLAGGRQFFGPGTRLTVL.

The J gene is TRBJ2-7, the V gene TRBV6-5, with D unclear. Looked up from germline, CDR1 is MNHEY and CDR2 is SVGAGI. Trimming took off 10 bases at V and 3 bases at J, with 13 bases between the two ends. This CDR3 region has 12 residues. Here the CDR3 reads CATAFPIYEQYF. As DNA, the CDR3 is TGTGCCACCGCGTTCCCCATCTACGAGCAGTACTTC.

J is TRBJ1-4 and V is TRBV4-1; D remains ambiguous. The germline CDR1 and CDR2 sequences are MGHRA and YSYEKL. Between the trimmed V and J ends, which lost 1 base and 7 bases, there was a span of 7 bases. CDR3 length: 13 amino acids. The CDR3 coding sequence is TGCGCCAGCAGCCAAGCTATGGTTGAAAAACTGTTTTTT. This sequence encodes CASSQAMVEKLFF.

V and J are TRBV25-1 and TRBJ2-7; the D gene is possibly TRBD1 (8 bases). The CDR3 sequence is 17 residues long. V lost 4 bases and J lost 3, with 22 bases in between. Germline CDR1 and CDR2: MGHDK and SYGVNS. The CDR3 is CASSGDRTSRGLYEQYF. For the CDR3, the DNA is TGTGCCAGCAGTGGGGACAGGACGTCGCGGGGGCTCTACGAGCAGTACTTC.

V and J are TRBV6-5 and TRBJ1-4, with TRBD1 matching 9 bases. Germline lookup yields CDR1 MNHEY and CDR2 SVGAGI. The CDR3 spans 14 residues. J gave up 5 bases and V 6 bases, and 4 bases lay outside the gene matches. This chain's CDR3 is CASRRQGGNEKLFF. The CDR3 DNA is TGTGCCAGCAGGCGACAGGGGGGGAATGAAAAACTGTTTTTT.

The rearrangement uses TRBV18 and TRBJ2-3; 7 positions agree with TRBD2. The junction had 9 bases not matched to a gene; V was cut back by 6 bases and J by 0 bases. CDR3 length equals 16 residues. CDR1 is KGHSH and CDR2 is LQKENI in the germline V gene. CDR3 bases: TGTGCCAGCTCGACTAGCCCAGTCGTTAGCACAGATACGCAGTATTTT. Its protein is CASSTSPVVSTDTQYF.